This T cell receptor beta chain is drawn from a study of shared clonotypes between healthy human individuals. Study overall: Donors, aged 18 to 49, were a couple of women and a few men.

TCRdb keeps only in-frame clones here, not all; method: immunoSEQ multiplex PCR. This repertoire shows around 440,000 clones, around 77% found once; its top ten account for approximately 12%. With V trimmed by 2 bases and J by 5 bases, 17 bases remained unmatched. The CDR3 consists of 19 residues. Germline values: CDR1 SGHDT, CDR2 YYEEEE. The V and J genes are TRBV5-6 and TRBJ2-5; 11 bases line up with TRBD2. Sequencing was performed on PBMCs. This sequence was found in a woman in her thirties or forties in good health. Some clones in this sample may be carry-over from other donors' samples. The CDR3 nucleotides read TGTGCCAGCAGCTTCCCTGCGGAGGCCGGGGCTAGCGGGAGGGAGACCCAGTACTTC. This encodes CASSFPAEAGASGRETQYF. Using reference TRBV5-6 and TRBJ2-5 for the parts outside the CDR3, the full variable domain is DAGVTQSPTHLIKTRGQQVTLRCSPKSGHDTVSWYQQALGQGPQFIFQYYEEEERQRGNFPDRFSGHQFPNYSSELNVNALLLGDSALYLCASSFPAEAGASGRETQYFGPGTRLLVL.